The present entry profiles one TCR beta chain with its context. Its antigen specificity is not known. Per-base qualities were not stored, and no clone one base away is much larger. The V end gives up 4 bases and the J end 4 bases, leaving 9 bases in the junction not matched to a gene. The CDR3 covers 17 residues, taking in both the cysteine and the phenylalanine. Just CDR3 DNA is preserved here, 51 bases in frame from base 1. CDR1 and CDR2 are read off the germline V gene as ENHRY and SYGVKD. This sample was included in a study of blood T cell repertoires in COVID-19 (dated by TCRdb to about 2020). With respect to the entire study: Collaborator samples came from the United States, Italy and Spain and covered acute and convalescent phases of COVID-19. The samples were drawn from two sources: the first 160 participants of the ongoing ImmuneRACE study, and 1,000 to 1,500 subjects contributed by 6 global collaborators. A de-identified subject ID, COVID-19 status, age in years and sex were almost always included in the sample metadata. Where available, HLA class I and class II types were obtained from metadata supplied by the sample provider rather than from assay-based typing. Subjects who had been exposed to COVID-19, were actively infected with it, or had recovered from it provided the deeply sampled blood TCRbeta repertoires that made up the dataset. The repertoires were released in a freely available public database intended as a resource for research on the immune response to SARS-CoV-2. The material from the prospective study consisted of cDNA or gDNA derived from T cells, B-cell-depleted T cells, or PBMCs.

TCRbeta CDR3 regions were amplified from genomic DNA using the immunoSEQ Assay, a bias-controlled multiplex PCR. The source study handled its data this way. The number of nucleated cells in each sample was estimated by amplification of reference gene primers within the assay. Sequence reads were collapsed and filtered to measure the absolute abundance of every unique TCRbeta CDR3 rearrangement. For each sample, productive Simpson clonality was calculated by taking the square root of Simpson's diversity index across productive rearrangements. TCRdb's version of the immuneACCESS table is confined to in-frame rearrangements and falls short of the full clone set. An unresolved V gene accounts for under half of the shortfall where checked; the remainder is of unknown origin. The DNA gave D and trimming, while V, J and clone size come from that table. This sample lists approximately 23,000 clones; about 90% were detected once. The ten largest clones add up to around 2.9% of the sample.

General study outcomes and caveats: The quantity of clinical and demographic metadata differed by source and by participant and was supplied without curation.

The collaborating institutions used their own protocols to collect whole blood in K2EDTA tubes. For TCRbeta analysis, collaborators shipped samples in one of three forms: frozen whole blood, isolated PBMCs, or DNA extracted from either of those sample types. The sequenced sample consisted of peripheral blood. This sequence uses TRBV10-3 and TRBJ2-6; the central 8 bases match TRBD1. The sequence was collected from an older man with acute or convalescent COVID-19. The encoded CDR3 is CAISGGQGLSGANVLTF. The DNA sequence reads TGTGCCATCAGTGGTGGACAGGGCCTCTCGGGGGCCAACGTCCTGACTTTC.